These 17 T cell receptor beta chains originate from one sample sequenced in a study of spatial heterogeneity in lung cancer. The study, taken as a whole, reports: Expanded intratumoral alpha and beta TCR counts tracked tumor mutation counts.

Their specific antigens are unknown. TCRdb processed the 5' RACE reads anew with MiXCR; each CDR3 protein has one entry. Of about 18,000 distinct CDR3 sequences listed, more than 6.5% are singletons. Sample time point: sample taken at primary tumor resection. Sequencing was performed on lung tumor tissue, taken at surgery. Receptors originate from a male donor with early-stage non-small cell lung cancer.

This clonotype was observed many times. The rearrangement uses TRBV20-1 and TRBJ2-1, with D maybe TRBD1 (5 bases). The CDR3 is 15 residues long. With 2 bases removed from V and 1 base from J, the gap between germline ends came to 12 bases. Looked up from germline, CDR1 is DFQATT and CDR2 is SNEGSKA (reference sequence). The CDR3 DNA sequence: TGCAGTGCTAGACTAGGGGCTAGGTCCTACAATGAGCAGTTCTTC. The encoded protein is CSARLGARSYNEQFF.

Ten or more counts support this clonotype. The gene calls are TRBV20-1 and TRBJ1-5, with a tentative D call TRBD1 (6 bases). CDR1 and CDR2 from the germline V gene are DFQATT and SNEGSKA (reference sequence). CDR3 length: 19 amino acids. V was trimmed by 0 bases and J by 0 bases, leaving 21 bases between them. The CDR3 reads CSARDRGGGTLHSNQPQHF. For the CDR3, the DNA is TGCAGTGCTAGAGATCGAGGGGGAGGGACTTTACATAGCAATCAGCCCCAGCATTTT.

This clonotype was detected many times. The J gene is TRBJ1-5, the V gene TRBV7-9, with TRBD1 matching 8 bases. V lost 5 bases and J lost 6; bases outside the gene matches: 9. The V gene's germline CDR1 is SEHNR and CDR2 FQNEAQ (reference sequence). The CDR3 sequence is 15 residues long. The CDR3 sequence: CASSMGAGGTQPQHF. DNA of the CDR3: TGTGCCAGCAGCATGGGGGCAGGGGGCACTCAGCCCCAGCATTTT.

This clonotype has ten or more counts. In nucleotides, the CDR3 is TGTGCCAGCAGCACCAGCTCCGGGACAGGGGTCTTTTACGAGCAGTACTTC. This codes for CASSTSSGTGVFYEQYF. The chain combines TRBV13 with TRBJ2-7; the match to TRBD1 covers 10 bases. With 5 bases clipped from V and 4 bases from J, the junction kept 14 bases outside the gene matches. The length of the CDR3 is 17 residues. The germline gives CDR1 PRHDT, CDR2 FYEKMQ (reference sequence). Full variable domain (missing parts from reference TRBV13 and TRBJ2-7): AAGVIQSPRHLIKEKRETATLKCYPIPRHDTVYWYQQGPGQDPQFLISFYEKMQSDKGSIPDRFSAQQFSDYHSELNMSSLELGDSALYFCASSTSSGTGVFYEQYFGPGTRLTVT.

This clonotype was found many times. V usage is TRBV7-8 and J usage is TRBJ2-1; D is possibly TRBD1 or TRBD2 (6 bases each). The CDR3 totals 15 residues. The ends were cut back, 4 bases at V and 0 bases at J, with 10 bases in the middle. The germline CDR1 and CDR2 sequences are SGHVS and FQNEAQ. CDR3 coding DNA: TGTGCCAGCAGCTACGGGGGCAGCTCCTACAATGAGCAGTTCTTC. Translated: CASSYGGSSYNEQFF. Together with reference TRBV7-8 and TRBJ2-1, the CDR3 gives the full variable domain: GAGVSQSPRYKVAKRGQDVALRCDPISGHVSLFWYQQALGQGPEFLTYFQNEAQLDKSGLPSDRFFAERPEGSVSTLKIQRTQQEDSAVYLCASSYGGSSYNEQFFGPGTRLTVL.

This clonotype was counted at least ten times. CDR3 sequence: CASTDTNQPQHF. CDR3 coding DNA: TGTGCCAGCACGGACACAAATCAGCCCCAGCATTTT. This chain links TRBV28 with TRBJ1-5; TRBD1 might be the D (5 bases). Germline V gene sequence: CDR1 MDHEN, CDR2 SYDVKM. The CDR3 is 12 amino acids. The V end lost 7 bases, the J end lost 4 bases, and 8 bases lay between the germline ends.

This clonotype was detected ten times or more. The rearrangement links TRBV7-2 to TRBJ2-5, with D maybe TRBD2 (6 bases). V dropped 1 base and J dropped 5 bases, with 11 bases sitting between them. The CDR3 is 14 residues long. CDR1 and CDR2 from the germline V gene are SGHTA and FQGNSA. The CDR3 region has the DNA TGTGCCAGCAGCTTAGGTGGGAGGAGGGAGACCCAGTACTTC. It encodes CASSLGGRRETQYF.

In the case of this clonotype: One end of the junction fails to match germline, which may point to a read error. The chain is built from TRBV4-2 and TRBJ2-7; 10 bases line up with TRBD2. The CDR3 runs to 18 residues. From germline, CDR1 is LGHNA and CDR2 YNFKEQ. CDR3 nucleotides: TGTGCTAGCAGCTTAGCCCCTTCGTCTAGCGGGGGTTCCTACGAGCAGTACTTC. This encodes CASSLAPSSSGGSYEQYF.

Judged by abundance, this clonotype is medium-sized (0.01 to 0.1%). The chain is built from TRBV21-1 and TRBJ1-5; the tabulated D call, TRBD1, remains unverified against the DNA. TRBV21-1 is a pseudogene segment. The CDR3 contains 17 residues. CDR3 in DNA: TGTGCCAGCAGCAATAACGGGGACAGGGGGAATTATCAGCCCCAGCATTTT. It codes for CASSNNGDRGNYQPQHF.

The V and J genes are TRBV19 and TRBJ2-1; possibly TRBD1 for D (5 bases). This CDR3 contains 14 residues. Germline-derived CDR1 and CDR2 are LNHDA and SQIVND (reference sequence). Trimming shortened V by 2 bases and J by 4 bases, and 9 bases separated the two germline ends. The CDR3 is CASSIWGGYNEQFF. DNA of the CDR3: TGTGCCAGTAGTATATGGGGCGGTTACAATGAGCAGTTCTTC.

In its sample, this clonotype was seen many times. The chain combines TRBV29-1 with TRBJ1-2, with TRBD1 identical over 7 bases. The V and J ends lost 3 bases and 4 bases, in that order; junction bases with no gene match: 2. This CDR3 spans 12 amino acids. Germline loops: CDR1 SQVTM, CDR2 ANQGSEA. This CDR3 is CSVDRGFYGYTF. The CDR3, as DNA: TGCAGCGTTGACAGGGGGTTCTATGGCTACACCTTC.

This clonotype was seen repeatedly, ten times or more. J is TRBJ1-1 and V is TRBV5-1; 8 nucleotides match TRBD1. Per germline, CDR1 SGHRS and CDR2 YFSETQ. The CDR3 has 13 residues. Losses at the gene ends were 3 bases for V and 8 bases for J; bases not matched to a gene: 6. The CDR3 DNA is TGCGCCAGCAGCTGGGGGACAGGATTAGAAGCTTTCTTT. Protein product: CASSWGTGLEAFF.

This clonotype was seen a handful of times. The CDR3 region is CSALIRGRGNNQPQHF. The CDR3 coding sequence is TGCAGCGCGCTCATTAGGGGCAGGGGAAATAATCAGCCCCAGCATTTT. The rearrangement joins TRBV20-1 to TRBJ1-5, with a possible D match to TRBD1 (6 bases). This CDR3 region has 16 residues. Looked up from germline, CDR1 is DFQATT and CDR2 is SNEGSKA (reference sequence).

This clonotype was seen many times. J is TRBJ1-6 and V is TRBV19; D not certain. Germline CDR1 reads LNHDA; CDR2 reads SQIVND (reference sequence). The CDR3 runs 15 residues. V lost 6 bases and J 5 bases, leaving 14 bases between the germline ends. The CDR3 DNA reads as TGTGCCAGTAGACCACGGACCGGGAATAATTCACCCCTCCACTTT. It codes for CASRPRTGNNSPLHF.

By its share, this clonotype is medium-sized. The V call is TRBV28, the J call TRBJ1-3, with D uncertain. CDR3 size: 14 residues. Germline V lookup: CDR1 MDHEN, CDR2 SYDVKM. The ends were cut back, 6 bases at V and 0 bases at J, with 9 bases in the middle. The chain's CDR3 is CASRDGSSGNTIYF. The CDR3 DNA reads as TGTGCCAGCAGGGACGGCTCCTCTGGAAACACCATATATTTT.

V is TRBV7-2 and J is TRBJ1-1, with D perhaps matching TRBD1 (6 bases). This CDR3 region has 13 residues. Trimming removed 4 bases at V and 5 bases at J, with 11 bases between. Germline CDR1 reads SGHTA; CDR2 reads FQGNSA. CDR3 protein: CASSSLQGTEAFF. CDR3 bases: TGTGCCAGCAGCTCGCTACAGGGAACTGAAGCTTTCTTT. The full variable domain, completed using reference TRBV7-2 and TRBJ1-1, is GAGVSQSPSNKVTEKGKDVELRCDPISGHTALYWYRQSLGQGLEFLIYFQGNSAPDKSGLPSDRFSAERTGGSVSTLTIQRTQQEDSAVYLCASSSLQGTEAFFGQGTRLTVV.

The J gene is TRBJ2-5, the V gene TRBV13; no firm D call. The germline V gene has CDR1 PRHDT and CDR2 FYEKMQ (reference sequence). CDR3 size: 17 residues. V dropped 4 bases and J dropped 0 bases, with 18 bases sitting between them. Here the CDR3 DNA reads TGTGCCAGCAGCTCCCGAGAGCTTCTAGGTAACCAAGAGACCCAGTACTTC. This translates into CASSSRELLGNQETQYF.